The 18 T cell receptor beta chains reported below all come from one sample, sequenced in a study of neurological immune-mediated disorders (dated by TCRdb to about 2019). Libraries were made using 5' RACE. The run used an Illumina HiSeq 2500. The public reads were quality trimmed at Q25 with fastp and then assembled into clones with MiXCR by TCRdb, keeping productive beta chains. Entries are consolidated by CDR3 protein sequence, retaining the most common genes and DNA. The sample records over 55,000 distinct CDR3 sequences, under 2.5% of which are singletons. The top ten hold around 3% of the sample. What was sequenced was PBMCs. The receptors stem from a man aged 45 to 65 with multiple sclerosis.

This clonotype was detected many times. The chain joins TRBV5-1 to TRBJ1-6, with 9 bases matching TRBD1. With 0 bases clipped from V and 6 bases from J, the junction kept 4 bases outside the gene matches. CDR1 is SGHRS, CDR2 YFSETQ, per germline. This CDR3 is 16 amino acids long. CDR3 sequence reads: CASSLEVTGGNSPLHF. CDR3 nucleotides: TGCGCCAGCAGCTTGGAGGTGACAGGGGGTAATTCACCCCTCCACTTT. The whole variable domain, filled in from reference TRBV5-1 and TRBJ1-6, reads KAGVTQTPRYLIKTRGQQVTLSCSPISGHRSVSWYQQTPGQGLQFLFEYFSETQRNKGNFPGRFSGRQFSNSRSEMNVSTLELGDSALYLCASSLEVTGGNSPLHFGNGTRLTVT.

The table lists this clonotype with many counts. The chain employs TRBV7-2 and TRBJ1-2, with no clear D. Trimming took off 1 base at V and 4 bases at J, with 7 bases between the two ends. The germline CDR1 and CDR2 sequences are SGHTA and FQGNSA. The CDR3 loop spans 13 amino acids. DNA of the CDR3: TGTGCCAGCAGCTTAGGATCCCCCTATGGCTACACCTTC. Translated, it gives CASSLGSPYGYTF.

This clonotype showed up many times. The chain carries TRBV4-3 and TRBJ2-1; no clear D. The CDR3 sequence is 16 residues long. The germline gives CDR1 LGHNA, CDR2 YSLEER. Trimming took 1 base from V and 0 from J, leaving 10 bases between them. CDR3 amino acids: CASSQGRGYSYNEQFF. The CDR3 DNA is TGCGCCAGCAGCCAAGGGCGCGGATACTCCTACAATGAGCAGTTCTTC.

This clonotype appeared many times. The CDR3 spells CASSQERYQPQHF. The DNA of the CDR3 is TGTGCCAGCAGCCAAGAACGTTATCAGCCCCAGCATTTT. J is TRBJ1-5 and V is TRBV3-1, with unresolved D. V was clipped by 0 bases and J by 5 bases, with 5 bases between them. The germline gives CDR1 LGHDT, CDR2 YNNKEL (reference sequence). There are 13 residues in the CDR3.

This clonotype was detected ten times or more. The gene calls are TRBV5-4 and TRBJ2-5, with D possibly matching TRBD1 (5 bases). Trimming left V 5 bases short and J 8 bases short, with 22 bases between. This CDR3 region has 15 residues. Germline V gives CDR1 SGHNT, CDR2 YYREEE (reference sequence). CDR3 residues: CASRAQAAEQGTQYF. DNA for the CDR3: TGTGCCAGCAGGGCACAGGCGGCGGAACAAGGAACCCAGTACTTC.

This clonotype was detected ten times or more. The chain links TRBV15 to TRBJ2-6; TRBD1 matches at 8 bases. The CDR3 is made up of 16 amino acids. V lost 2 bases and J lost 2; bases outside the gene matches: 2. Germline V CDR1 and CDR2: LNHNV, YYDKDF (reference sequence). In DNA form, the CDR3 reads TGTGCCACCAGCAGACAGGGGGCCGCTGGGGCCAACGTCCTGACTTTC. Protein sequence: CATSRQGAAGANVLTF.

By share of the sample, this clonotype is medium-sized. This chain connects TRBV20-1 to TRBJ2-3, with TRBD2 matching 8 bases. The CDR3 spans 16 residues. The ends lost 0 bases at V and 2 bases at J; junction bases unmatched: 7. Germline V CDR1 and CDR2: DFQATT, SNEGSKA (reference sequence). CDR3: CSARDQRGGHTDTQYF. The CDR3, as DNA: TGCAGTGCTAGAGATCAACGGGGGGGCCACACAGATACGCAGTATTTT.

This clonotype has ten or more counts. V and J are TRBV7-2 and TRBJ2-5; D unresolved. From germline, CDR1 is SGHTA and CDR2 FQGNSA. This CDR3 is built from 14 residues. Trimming shortened V by 3 bases and J by 5 bases, and 13 bases separated the two germline ends. In DNA form, the CDR3 reads TGTGCCAGCAGCTTTCCAGGAACGAGGGAGACCCAGTACTTC. This sequence encodes CASSFPGTRETQYF.

CDR3 coding DNA: TGTGCCAGCAGCTTAGGGGGACAGACCGCAGATACGCAGTATTTT. Translating it yields CASSLGGQTADTQYF. This sequence joins TRBV7-6 and TRBJ2-3, with 7 bases matching TRBD1. Germline V gene lookup returns CDR1 SGHVS and CDR2 FNYEAQ. V was pared by 1 base and J by 4 bases, with 5 bases of the junction left unmatched. This CDR3 has 15 residues.

This clonotype was seen ten or more times. The genes are TRBV4-3 and TRBJ2-3; TRBD1 agrees at 9 bases. The CDR3 is 15 amino acids. J was trimmed by 0 bases and V by 6 bases; bases with no gene match: 4. Germline CDR1 and CDR2: LGHNA and YSLEER. The CDR3 spells CASSSGQGSTDTQYF. The CDR3 nucleotides read TGCGCCAGCAGTAGCGGACAGGGGAGCACAGATACGCAGTATTTT.

This clonotype was counted at least ten times. The rearrangement links TRBV20-1 to TRBJ2-7, with a weak D call TRBD1 (5 bases). Germline loops: CDR1 DFQATT, CDR2 SNEGSKA (reference sequence). The CDR3 is made up of 12 amino acids. Trimming took off 3 bases at V and 2 bases at J, with 8 bases between the two ends. CDR3 sequence reads: CSARGQPYEQYF. CDR3 sequence (DNA): TGCAGTGCTAGGGGGCAGCCCTACGAGCAGTACTTC.

There are many counts of this clonotype. The J gene is TRBJ1-1, the V gene TRBV20-1; D is possibly TRBD1 (5 bases). The CDR3 has 13 residues. Germline values: CDR1 DFQATT, CDR2 SNEGSKA (reference sequence). V dropped 3 bases and J dropped 0 bases, with 8 bases sitting between them. This CDR3 is CSASWGMNTEAFF. CDR3 DNA: TGCAGTGCTAGCTGGGGGATGAACACTGAAGCTTTCTTT.

This clonotype has ten or more counts. This chain connects TRBV20-1 to TRBJ2-1, with 9 bases fitting TRBD2. The CDR3 extends over 14 amino acids. From germline, CDR1 is DFQATT and CDR2 SNEGSKA (reference sequence). The trim removed 3 bases at V and 5 bases at J, leaving 5 bases unmatched. In nucleotides, the CDR3 is TGCAGTGCTAGTCATGGACTAGCGAACAATGAGCAGTTCTTC. Its translation is CSASHGLANNEQFF.

This clonotype was picked up many times. The gene calls are TRBV20-1 and TRBJ2-7; 7 bases fit TRBD2. In germline, CDR1 is DFQATT, CDR2 SNEGSKA (reference sequence). J was trimmed by 6 bases and V by 6 bases; bases with no gene match: 11. CDR3 length: 13 residues. In nucleotides, the CDR3 is TGCAGTGCCACCGGGACTACTCCTTTCGAGCAGTACTTC. Translating gives CSATGTTPFEQYF.

Points on this clonotype: Being one base from a much bigger clone, this may be a read error. This chain uses TRBV29-1 with TRBJ1-2; D is unresolved. V lost 7 bases, J lost 8 bases, and 14 bases lay in between. This CDR3 is built from 11 residues. Germline-derived CDR1 and CDR2 are SQVTM and ANQGSEA. CDR3: CSAPGAIGYTF. In DNA form, the CDR3 reads TGCAGCGCCCCTGGTGCCATAGGCTACACCTTC.

This clonotype was recorded at least ten times. The chain uses TRBV20-1 and TRBJ1-1, with TRBD1 as a possible D gene (6 bases). This CDR3 is 15 amino acids long. Germline-derived CDR1 and CDR2 are DFQATT and SNEGSKA (reference sequence). Deletions cut 0 bases from V and 8 bases from J, with 19 bases between. DNA of the CDR3: TGCAGTGCTAGAGATCGGACCCGGGGGCGCCCCGAAGCTTTCTTT. Residues: CSARDRTRGRPEAFF.

This clonotype was observed at least ten times. The V and J genes are TRBV4-3 and TRBJ2-1, with 9 bases matching TRBD1. V gave up 0 bases and J gave up 8 bases; unmatched junction bases: 8. From germline, CDR1 is LGHNA and CDR2 YSLEER. CDR3 length: 16 residues. CDR3 nucleotide sequence: TGCGCCAGCAGCCAAGAGCCGACAGGGGGGGTCGATGAGCAGTTCTTC. Residues: CASSQEPTGGVDEQFF.

At least ten counts were recorded for this clonotype. V usage is TRBV20-1 and J usage is TRBJ2-7; the match to TRBD2 covers 16 bases. J lost 4 bases, V lost 2 bases, and 8 bases had no gene match. The CDR3 has 17 amino acids. Per the germline V gene, CDR1 is DFQATT and CDR2 is SNEGSKA (reference sequence). The CDR3 loop reads CSARSGTSGGAFYEQYF. DNA of the CDR3: TGCAGTGCTAGATCCGGGACTAGCGGGGGGGCCTTTTACGAGCAGTACTTC.